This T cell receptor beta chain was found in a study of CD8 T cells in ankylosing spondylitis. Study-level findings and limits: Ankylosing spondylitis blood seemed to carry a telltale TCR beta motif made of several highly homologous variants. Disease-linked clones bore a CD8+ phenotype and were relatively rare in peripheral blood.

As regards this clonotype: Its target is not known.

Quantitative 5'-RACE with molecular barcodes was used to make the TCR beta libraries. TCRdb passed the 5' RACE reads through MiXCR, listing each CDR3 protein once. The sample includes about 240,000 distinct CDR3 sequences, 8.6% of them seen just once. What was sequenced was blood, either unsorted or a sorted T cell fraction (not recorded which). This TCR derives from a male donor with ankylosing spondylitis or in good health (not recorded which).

The CDR3 loop reads CAWSPVGGRETQYF. CDR3 sequence (DNA): TGTGCCTGGAGCCCGGTGGGGGGGCGAGAGACCCAGTACTTC. The V call is TRBV30, the J call TRBJ2-5; possibly TRBD2 for D (7 bases). Germline-derived CDR1 and CDR2 are GTSNPN and SVGIG (reference sequence). The CDR3 is made up of 14 amino acids. V lost 3 bases, J lost 4 bases, and 15 bases lay in between.